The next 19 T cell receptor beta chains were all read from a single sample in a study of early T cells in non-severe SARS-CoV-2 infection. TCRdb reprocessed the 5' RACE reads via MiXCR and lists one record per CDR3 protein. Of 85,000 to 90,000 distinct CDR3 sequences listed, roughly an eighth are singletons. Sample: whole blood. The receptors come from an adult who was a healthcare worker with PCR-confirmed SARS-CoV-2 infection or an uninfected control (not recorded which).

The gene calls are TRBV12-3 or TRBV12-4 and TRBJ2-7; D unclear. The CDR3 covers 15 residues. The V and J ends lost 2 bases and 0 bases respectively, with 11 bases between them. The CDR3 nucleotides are TGTGCCAGCAGTTTACGGCCGAGAACCTCCTACGAGCAGTACTTC. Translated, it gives CASSLRPRTSYEQYF.

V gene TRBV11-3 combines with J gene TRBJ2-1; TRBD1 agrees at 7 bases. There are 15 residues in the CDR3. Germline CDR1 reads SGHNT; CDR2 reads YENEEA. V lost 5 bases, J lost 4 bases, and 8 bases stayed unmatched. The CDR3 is CASSLRDSPYNEQFF. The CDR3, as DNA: TGTGCCAGCAGCCTCAGGGACAGCCCATACAATGAGCAGTTCTTC.

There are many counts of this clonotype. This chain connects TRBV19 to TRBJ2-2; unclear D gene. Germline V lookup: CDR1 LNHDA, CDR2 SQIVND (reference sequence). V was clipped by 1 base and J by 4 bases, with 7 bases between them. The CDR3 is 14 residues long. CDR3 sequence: CASSIVLSTGELFF. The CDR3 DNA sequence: TGTGCCAGTAGTATAGTACTGTCCACCGGGGAGCTGTTTTTT.

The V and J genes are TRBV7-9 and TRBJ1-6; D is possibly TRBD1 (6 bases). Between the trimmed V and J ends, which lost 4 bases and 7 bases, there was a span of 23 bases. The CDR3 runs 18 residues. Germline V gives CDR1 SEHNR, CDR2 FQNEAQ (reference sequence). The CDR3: CASSSTRDTAFSNSPLHF. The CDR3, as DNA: TGTGCCAGCAGCTCCACGCGGGACACGGCCTTTTCGAATTCACCCCTCCACTTT. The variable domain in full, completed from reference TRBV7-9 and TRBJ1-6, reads DTGVSQNPRHKITKRGQNVTFRCDPISEHNRLYWYRQTLGQGPEFLTYFQNEAQLEKSRLLSDRFSAERPKGSFSTLEIQRTEQGDSAMYLCASSSTRDTAFSNSPLHFGNGTRLTVT.

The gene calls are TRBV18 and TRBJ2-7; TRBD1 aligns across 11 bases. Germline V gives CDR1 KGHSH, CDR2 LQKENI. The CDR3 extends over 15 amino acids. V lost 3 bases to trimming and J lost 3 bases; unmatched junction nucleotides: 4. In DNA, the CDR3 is TGTGCCAGCTCACCCGGGACAGGGGGACACTACGAGCAGTACTTC. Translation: CASSPGTGGHYEQYF.

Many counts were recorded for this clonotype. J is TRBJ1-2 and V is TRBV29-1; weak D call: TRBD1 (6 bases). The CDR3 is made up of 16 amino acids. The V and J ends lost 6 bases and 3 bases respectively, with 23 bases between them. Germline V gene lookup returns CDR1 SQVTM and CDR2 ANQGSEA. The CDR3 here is CSVPWTVPFLDYGYTF. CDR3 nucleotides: TGCAGCGTGCCGTGGACAGTCCCTTTTTTGGACTATGGCTACACCTTC.

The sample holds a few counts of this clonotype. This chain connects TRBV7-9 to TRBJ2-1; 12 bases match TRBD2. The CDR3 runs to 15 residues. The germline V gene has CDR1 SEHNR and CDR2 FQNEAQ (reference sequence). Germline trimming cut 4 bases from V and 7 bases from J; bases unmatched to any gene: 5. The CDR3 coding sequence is TGTGCCAGCAGCTCGGGACTAGCGGGCCCTAATGAGCAGTTCTTC. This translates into CASSSGLAGPNEQFF.

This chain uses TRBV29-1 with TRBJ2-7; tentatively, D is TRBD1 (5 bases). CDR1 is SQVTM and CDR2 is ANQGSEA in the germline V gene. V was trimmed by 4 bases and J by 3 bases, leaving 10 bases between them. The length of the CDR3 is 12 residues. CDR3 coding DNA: TGCAGCGTTGCAGTTCAGGGCTACGAGCAGTACTTC. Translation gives CSVAVQGYEQYF.

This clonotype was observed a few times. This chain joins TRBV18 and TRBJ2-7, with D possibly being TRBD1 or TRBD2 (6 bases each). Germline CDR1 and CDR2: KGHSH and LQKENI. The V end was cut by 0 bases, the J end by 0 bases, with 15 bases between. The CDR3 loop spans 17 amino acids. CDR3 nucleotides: TGTGCCAGCTCACCACCGACCGGGGGCCGCCGCTCCTACGAGCAGTACTTC. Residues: CASSPPTGGRRSYEQYF.

CDR3 nucleotide sequence: TGCAGCGTTGGACAGCAATACAATGAGCAGTTCTTC. It is translated as CSVGQQYNEQFF. The chain carries TRBV29-1 and TRBJ2-1; D is possibly TRBD1 (5 bases). There are 12 residues in the CDR3. Trimming shortened V by 4 bases and J by 4 bases, and 8 bases separated the two germline ends. Germline loops: CDR1 SQVTM, CDR2 ANQGSEA.

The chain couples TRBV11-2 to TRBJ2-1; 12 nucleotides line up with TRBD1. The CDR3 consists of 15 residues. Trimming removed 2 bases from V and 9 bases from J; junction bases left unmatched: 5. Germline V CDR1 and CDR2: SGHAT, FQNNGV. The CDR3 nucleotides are TGTGCCAGCAGCTTAATCGGGACAGGGGGCTCTGAGCAGTTCTTC. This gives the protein CASSLIGTGGSEQFF.

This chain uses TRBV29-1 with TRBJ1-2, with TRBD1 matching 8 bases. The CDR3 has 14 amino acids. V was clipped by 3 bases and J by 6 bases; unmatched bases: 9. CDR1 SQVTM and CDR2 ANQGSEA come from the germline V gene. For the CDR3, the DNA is TGCAGCGTTGAGGTGCTTAGGACAGGGAATGGCTACACCTTC. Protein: CSVEVLRTGNGYTF.

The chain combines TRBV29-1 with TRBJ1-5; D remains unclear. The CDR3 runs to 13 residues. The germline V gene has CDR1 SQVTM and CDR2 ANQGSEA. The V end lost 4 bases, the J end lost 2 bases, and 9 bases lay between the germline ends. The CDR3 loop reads CSVVTGGNQPQHF. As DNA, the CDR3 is TGCAGCGTTGTCACTGGGGGCAATCAGCCCCAGCATTTT. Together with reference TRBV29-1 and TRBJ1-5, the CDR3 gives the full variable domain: SAVISQKPSRDICQRGTSLTIQCQVDSQVTMMFWYRQQPGQSLTLIATANQGSEATYESGFVIDKFPISRPNLTFSTLTVSNMSPEDSSIYLCSVVTGGNQPQHFGDGTRLSIL.

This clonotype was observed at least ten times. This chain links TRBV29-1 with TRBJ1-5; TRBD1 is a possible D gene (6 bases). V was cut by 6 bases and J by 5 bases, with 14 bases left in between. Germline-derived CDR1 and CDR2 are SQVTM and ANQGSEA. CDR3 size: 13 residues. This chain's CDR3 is CSVTTEGDQPQHF. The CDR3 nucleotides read TGCAGCGTCACAACGGAGGGGGATCAGCCCCAGCATTTT.

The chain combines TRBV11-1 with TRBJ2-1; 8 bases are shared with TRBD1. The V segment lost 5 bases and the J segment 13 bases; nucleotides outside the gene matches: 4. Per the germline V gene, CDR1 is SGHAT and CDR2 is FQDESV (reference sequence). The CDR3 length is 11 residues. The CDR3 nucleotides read TGTGCCAGCAGCCTAGGACAGGGTCAGTTCTTC. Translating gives CASSLGQGQFF.

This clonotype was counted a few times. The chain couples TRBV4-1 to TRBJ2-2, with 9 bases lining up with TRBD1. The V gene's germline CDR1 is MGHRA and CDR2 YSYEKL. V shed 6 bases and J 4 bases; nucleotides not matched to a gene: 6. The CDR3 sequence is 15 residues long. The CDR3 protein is CASSSGQGSTGELFF. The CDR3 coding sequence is TGCGCCAGCAGTTCCGGACAGGGGAGCACCGGGGAGCTGTTTTTT.

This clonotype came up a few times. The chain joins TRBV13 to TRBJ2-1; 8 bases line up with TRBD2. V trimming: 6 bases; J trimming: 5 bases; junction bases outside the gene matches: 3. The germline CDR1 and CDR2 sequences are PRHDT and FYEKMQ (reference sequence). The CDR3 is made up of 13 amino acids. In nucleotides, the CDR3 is TGTGCCAGCAGATCCGGGGGGGACAATGAGCAGTTCTTC. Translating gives CASRSGGDNEQFF.

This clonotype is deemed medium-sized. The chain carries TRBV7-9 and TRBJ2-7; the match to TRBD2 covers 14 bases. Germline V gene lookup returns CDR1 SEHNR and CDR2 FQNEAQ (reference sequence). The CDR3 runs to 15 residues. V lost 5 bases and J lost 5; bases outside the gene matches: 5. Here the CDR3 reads CASSLGLAGVDEQYF. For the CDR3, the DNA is TGTGCCAGCAGCCTGGGACTAGCGGGAGTCGACGAGCAGTACTTC. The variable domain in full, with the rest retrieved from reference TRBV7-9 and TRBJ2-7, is DTGVSQNPRHKITKRGQNVTFRCDPISEHNRLYWYRQTLGQGPEFLTYFQNEAQLEKSRLLSDRFSAERPKGSFSTLEIQRTEQGDSAMYLCASSLGLAGVDEQYFGPGTRLTVT.

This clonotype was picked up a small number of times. The DNA for the CDR3 is TGTGCCAGCGGCCCTATCCCGGGCGACACTGAAGCTTTCTTT. It translates to CASGPIPGDTEAFF. The chain uses TRBV18 and TRBJ1-1, with D uncertain. With 8 bases removed from V and 3 bases from J, the gap between germline ends came to 16 bases. The V gene's germline CDR1 is KGHSH and CDR2 LQKENI. This CDR3 is built from 14 residues.